These 27 T cell receptor beta chains were sequenced from one sample in a study of CXCR3-negative and CXCR3-positive naive CD8 T cells. UMI labels and 5' RACE were used to prepare the TRB cDNA libraries. TCRdb reanalyzed the 5' RACE reads and collapses them to one entry per CDR3 protein, without DNA. Found here are roughly 50,000 distinct CDR3 sequences; the top ten clones hold around 0.51%. The study's findings and limits: Compared with CXCR3-negative naive cells, CXCR3-positive naive cells showed more hydrophobic TRB CDR3s.

Their recognized antigens are unknown. Sequencing used naive CXCR3+ CD8+ T cells from blood. Subset specified: CD45RO-CCR7+CD27+CD95- naive CD8+ T cells expressing CXCR3 (TNR3+). All receptors derive from a human donor in good health. Some clones in this sample may be carry-over from other donors' samples.

The chain has TRBV20-1 and TRBJ2-5; TCRdb's D call of TRBD2 is untestable without DNA. The CDR3 spans 14 residues. CDR1 DFQATT and CDR2 SNEGSKA come from the germline V gene (reference sequence). The CDR3 sequence: CSATTGTSGLNANF.

The chain carries TRBV12-3 or TRBV12-4 and TRBJ2-7. The CDR3 spans 12 residues. The CDR3 loop reads CASSLFTNEQYF.

CDR3 loop: CASSTVGTSNEQFF. The rearrangement uses TRBV7-6 and TRBJ2-1. Per germline, CDR1 SGHVS and CDR2 FNYEAQ. CDR3 length: 14 amino acids.

The gene calls are TRBV7-3 and TRBJ2-7; TCRdb selects TRBD2, and the lack of DNA leaves this call unchecked. Per the germline V gene, CDR1 is SGHTA and CDR2 is FQGTGA. The CDR3 is 15 residues long. The CDR3 loop is CASSLQGGQFYEQYF.

CDR3 sequence: CASSQATSRDRFYEQYF. The chain joins TRBV4-2 to TRBJ2-7; TCRdb returns TRBD1, unconfirmable since there is no DNA. Germline loops: CDR1 LGHNA, CDR2 YNFKEQ. The CDR3 length is 17 residues.

V and J are TRBV29-1 and TRBJ2-2. Germline lookup yields CDR1 SQVTM and CDR2 ANQGSEA. CDR3 length equals 15 residues. CDR3 loop: CSVEGGRSNTGELFF.

Here the CDR3 reads CASSWAGQSSTDTQYF. The chain carries TRBV7-9 and TRBJ2-3; the TCRdb call, TRBD1, lacks DNA for checking. Germline lookup yields CDR1 SEHNR and CDR2 FQNEAQ (reference sequence). This CDR3 region has 16 residues.

The chain uses TRBV6-5 and TRBJ2-1. This CDR3 has 17 amino acids. Germline values: CDR1 MNHEY, CDR2 SVGAGI. The CDR3 here is CASSYPIPRSSYNEQFF.

This chain links TRBV2 with TRBJ2-3; there is no DNA to check the TCRdb D call of TRBD2. The germline gives CDR1 SNHLY, CDR2 FYNNEI. This CDR3 has 14 amino acids. The CDR3: CASSEQRDTDTQYF.

The CDR3 reads CASSLGGVALNYGYTF. This chain uses TRBV7-9 with TRBJ1-2; the TRBD1 assignment by TCRdb is unverifiable without DNA. Germline V gene lookup returns CDR1 SEHNR and CDR2 FQNEAQ (reference sequence). The CDR3 has 16 amino acids.

The V and J genes are TRBV4-1 and TRBJ1-1. The CDR3 spans 18 residues. Germline values: CDR1 MGHRA, CDR2 YSYEKL. CDR3 in amino acids: CASSQEVGTLSLNTEAFF.

The rearrangement links TRBV7-9 to TRBJ2-3. Per germline, CDR1 SEHNR and CDR2 FQNEAQ (reference sequence). The CDR3 is 15 amino acids. CDR3 in amino acids: CASSPQTWRPDTQYF.

The chain links TRBV4-3 to TRBJ1-2. CDR1 is LGHNA and CDR2 is YSLEER in the germline V gene. CDR3 length: 16 amino acids. CDR3 in amino acids: CASSQDPGTLGNGYTF.

V usage is TRBV27 and J usage is TRBJ2-7; TCRdb's assignment of TRBD1 cannot be checked, as there is no DNA. The CDR3 consists of 16 residues. CDR1 and CDR2 (germline): MNHEY, SMNVEV (reference sequence). CDR3 in amino acids: CASSPLTGSNSYEQYF.

The V and J genes are TRBV20-1 and TRBJ1-1. The CDR3 runs 14 residues. Germline values: CDR1 DFQATT, CDR2 SNEGSKA (reference sequence). The CDR3 region is CSARDQGSYTEAFF.

The chain combines TRBV7-6 with TRBJ1-1; TCRdb lists TRBD1, though no DNA is available to test this call. Germline values: CDR1 SGHVS, CDR2 FNYEAQ. The CDR3 extends over 13 amino acids. CDR3 residues: CASSWGQGTEAFF.

V gene TRBV20-1 combines with J gene TRBJ1-2; TCRdb's D call of TRBD1 is untestable without DNA. The CDR3 extends over 14 amino acids. The germline V gene has CDR1 DFQATT and CDR2 SNEGSKA (reference sequence). CDR3 loop: CSATTVAPDYGYTF.

The chain employs TRBV5-1 and TRBJ2-1; lacking DNA, the TRBD2 call made by TCRdb goes unchecked. The CDR3 totals 15 residues. Germline V gene sequence: CDR1 SGHRS, CDR2 YFSETQ. Here the CDR3 reads CASSLAVLAQNEQFF.

The rearrangement uses TRBV5-1 and TRBJ2-7; the D gene TCRdb calls, TRBD1, cannot be checked with no DNA. The germline gives CDR1 SGHRS, CDR2 YFSETQ. The CDR3 loop spans 14 amino acids. The CDR3 is CASSTGQGFDEQYF.

V gene TRBV6-4 combines with J gene TRBJ2-1; TCRdb's assignment of TRBD1 cannot be checked, as there is no DNA. CDR1 is MRHNA and CDR2 is SNTAGT in the germline V gene. The CDR3 extends over 13 amino acids. CDR3 residues: CASSDGALDEQFF.

This chain uses TRBV29-1 with TRBJ2-3. The CDR3 has 14 residues. Germline CDR1 SQVTM, CDR2 ANQGSEA. CDR3 residues: CSVEGRGSTDTQYF.

The rearrangement links TRBV6-1 to TRBJ2-7; the D call of TRBD1 rests on TCRdb alone, since no DNA is present to check it. CDR1 is MNHNS and CDR2 is SASEGT in the germline V gene. The CDR3 spans 15 residues. The CDR3 protein is CASSVRQGLSYEQYF.

This chain links TRBV6-2 or TRBV6-3 with TRBJ2-7; with no DNA, the TCRdb D assignment of TRBD2 cannot be verified. The germline V gene has CDR1 MNHEY and CDR2 SVGEGT. The CDR3 is 14 amino acids. The CDR3 sequence: CASNLEGPPYEQYF.

J is TRBJ2-5 and V is TRBV12-3 or TRBV12-4; with no DNA, the TCRdb D assignment of TRBD1 cannot be verified. This CDR3 comprises 14 residues. This chain's CDR3 is CASSMTGVGETQYF.

The chain carries TRBV4-3 and TRBJ2-1; TCRdb calls TRBD2, which cannot be checked without DNA. From germline, CDR1 is LGHNA and CDR2 YSLEER. This CDR3 is built from 18 residues. The CDR3 sequence: CASSQSTSGGESYNEQFF.

The rearrangement uses TRBV9 and TRBJ2-2; the TCRdb D gene call, TRBD1, has no DNA to confirm it. CDR3 length: 18 amino acids. Germline V gene sequence: CDR1 SGDLS, CDR2 YYNGEE. The CDR3: CASSVDVPGLVGSGELFF.

The chain links TRBV6-1 to TRBJ2-7; as DNA is missing, the TRBD1 call by TCRdb cannot be tested. CDR1 and CDR2 from the germline V gene are MNHNS and SASEGT. The CDR3 runs 15 residues. CDR3: CASRFAVGGSYEQYF.